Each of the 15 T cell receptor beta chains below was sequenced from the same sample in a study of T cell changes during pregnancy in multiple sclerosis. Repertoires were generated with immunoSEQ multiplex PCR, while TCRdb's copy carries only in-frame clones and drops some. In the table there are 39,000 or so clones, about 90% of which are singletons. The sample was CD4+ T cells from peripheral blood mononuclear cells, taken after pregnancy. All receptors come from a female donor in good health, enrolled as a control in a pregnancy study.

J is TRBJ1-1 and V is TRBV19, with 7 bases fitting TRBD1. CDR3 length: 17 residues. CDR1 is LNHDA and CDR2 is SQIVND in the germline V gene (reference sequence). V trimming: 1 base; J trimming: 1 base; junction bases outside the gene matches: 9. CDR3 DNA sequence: TGTGCCAGTAGTATAGGGACAGGTCAGGGTTCGAACACTGAAGCTTTCTTT. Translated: CASSIGTGQGSNTEAFF.

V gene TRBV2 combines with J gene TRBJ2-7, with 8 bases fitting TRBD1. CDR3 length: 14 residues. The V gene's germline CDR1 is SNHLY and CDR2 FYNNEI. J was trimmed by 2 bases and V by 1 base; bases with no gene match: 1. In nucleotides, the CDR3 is TGTGCCAGCAGTGAAGACAGGGGGACCTACGAGCAGTACTTC. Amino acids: CASSEDRGTYEQYF.

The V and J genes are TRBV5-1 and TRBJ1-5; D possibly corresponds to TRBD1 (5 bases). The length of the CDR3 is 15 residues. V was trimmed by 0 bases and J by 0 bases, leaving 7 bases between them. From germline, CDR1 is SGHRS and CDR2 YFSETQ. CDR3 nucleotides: TGCGCCAGCAGCTTGGACGACAGTAGCAATCAGCCCCAGCATTTT. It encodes CASSLDDSSNQPQHF.

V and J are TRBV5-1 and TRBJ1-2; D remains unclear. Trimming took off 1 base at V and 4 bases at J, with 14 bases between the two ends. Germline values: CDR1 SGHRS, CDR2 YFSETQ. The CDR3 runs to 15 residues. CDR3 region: CASSLSTELSYGYTF. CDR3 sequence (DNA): TGCGCCAGCAGCTTGTCAACCGAGTTAAGCTATGGCTACACCTTC.

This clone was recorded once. The CDR3 DNA sequence: TGTGCCAGCAGTTTCCACCACAGAGACTACGAGCAGTACTTC. Amino acids: CASSFHHRDYEQYF. V and J are TRBV6-6 and TRBJ2-7, with D hard to call. The V gene's germline CDR1 is MNHNY and CDR2 SVGAGI (reference sequence). V was clipped by 4 bases and J by 3 bases, with 13 bases between them. This CDR3 spans 14 amino acids.

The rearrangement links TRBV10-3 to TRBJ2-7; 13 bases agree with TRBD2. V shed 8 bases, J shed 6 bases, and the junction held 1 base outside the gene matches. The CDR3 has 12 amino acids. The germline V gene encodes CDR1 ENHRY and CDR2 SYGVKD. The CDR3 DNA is TGTGCCATCCGGACTAGCGGGAGCGAGCAGTACTTC. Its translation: CAIRTSGSEQYF.

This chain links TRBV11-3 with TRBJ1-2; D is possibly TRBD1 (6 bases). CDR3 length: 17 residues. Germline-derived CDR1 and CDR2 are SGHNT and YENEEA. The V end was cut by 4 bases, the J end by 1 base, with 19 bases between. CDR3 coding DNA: TGTGCCAGCAGCTCTAACTGGCTAGGACAGATTAACTATGGCTACACCTTC. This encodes CASSSNWLGQINYGYTF.

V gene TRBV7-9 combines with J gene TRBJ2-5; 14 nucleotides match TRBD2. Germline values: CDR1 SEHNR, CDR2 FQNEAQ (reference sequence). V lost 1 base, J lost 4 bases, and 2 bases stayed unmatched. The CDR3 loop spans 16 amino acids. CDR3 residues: CASSLGGTSGRETQYF. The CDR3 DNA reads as TGTGCCAGCAGCTTAGGTGGGACTAGCGGGAGAGAGACCCAGTACTTC. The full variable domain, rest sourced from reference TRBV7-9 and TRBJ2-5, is DTGVSQNPRHKITKRGQNVTFRCDPISEHNRLYWYRQTLGQGPEFLTYFQNEAQLEKSRLLSDRFSAERPKGSFSTLEIQRTEQGDSAMYLCASSLGGTSGRETQYFGPGTRLLVL.

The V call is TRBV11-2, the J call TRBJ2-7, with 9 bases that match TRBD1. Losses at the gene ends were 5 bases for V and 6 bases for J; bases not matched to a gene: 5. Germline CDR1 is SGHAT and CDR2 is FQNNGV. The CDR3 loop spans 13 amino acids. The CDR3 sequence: CASSKQGAGEQYF. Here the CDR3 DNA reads TGTGCCAGCAGCAAACAGGGGGCTGGCGAGCAGTACTTC.

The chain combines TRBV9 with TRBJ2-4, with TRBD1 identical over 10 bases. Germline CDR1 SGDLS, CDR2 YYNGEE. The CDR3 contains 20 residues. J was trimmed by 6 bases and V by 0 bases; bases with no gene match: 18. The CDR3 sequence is CASSVALLDRGRPGGNIQYF. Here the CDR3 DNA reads TGTGCCAGCAGCGTAGCGCTTCTGGACAGGGGGAGACCAGGGGGAAACATTCAGTACTTC.

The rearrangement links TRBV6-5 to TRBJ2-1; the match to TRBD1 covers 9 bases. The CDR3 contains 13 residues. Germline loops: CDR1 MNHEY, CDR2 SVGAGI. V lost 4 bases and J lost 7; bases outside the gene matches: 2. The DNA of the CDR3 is TGTGCCAGCAGTTGGACAGGGGTAAATGAGCAGTTCTTC. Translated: CASSWTGVNEQFF.

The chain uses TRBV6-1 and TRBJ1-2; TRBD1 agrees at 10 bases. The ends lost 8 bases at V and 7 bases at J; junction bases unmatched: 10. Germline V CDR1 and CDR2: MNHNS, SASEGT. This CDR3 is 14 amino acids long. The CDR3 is CASPGGTGEVGYTF. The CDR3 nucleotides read TGTGCCAGCCCGGGGGGGACAGGGGAAGTTGGCTACACCTTC.

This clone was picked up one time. CDR3 protein: CASTKGQTNTEAFF. The CDR3 coding sequence is TGTGCCAGTACCAAGGGACAGACGAACACTGAAGCTTTCTTT. V gene TRBV19 combines with J gene TRBJ1-1; 7 nucleotides match TRBD1. Germline CDR1 reads LNHDA; CDR2 reads SQIVND (reference sequence). Germline trimming cut 7 bases from V and 1 base from J; bases unmatched to any gene: 6. This CDR3 is 14 amino acids long.

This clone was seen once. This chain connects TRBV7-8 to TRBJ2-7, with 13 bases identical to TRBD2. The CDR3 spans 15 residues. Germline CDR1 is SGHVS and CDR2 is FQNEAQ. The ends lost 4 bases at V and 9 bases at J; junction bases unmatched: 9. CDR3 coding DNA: TGTGCCAGCAGCTCCCAGGGGACTAGCGGGAACGGGCAGTACTTC. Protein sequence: CASSSQGTSGNGQYF.

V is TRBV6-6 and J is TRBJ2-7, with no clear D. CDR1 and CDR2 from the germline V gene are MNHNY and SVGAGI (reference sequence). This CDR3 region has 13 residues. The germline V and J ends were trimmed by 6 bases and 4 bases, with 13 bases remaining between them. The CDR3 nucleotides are TGTGCCAGCAGCTCAATCAGGCAGTACGAGCAGTACTTC. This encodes CASSSIRQYEQYF.